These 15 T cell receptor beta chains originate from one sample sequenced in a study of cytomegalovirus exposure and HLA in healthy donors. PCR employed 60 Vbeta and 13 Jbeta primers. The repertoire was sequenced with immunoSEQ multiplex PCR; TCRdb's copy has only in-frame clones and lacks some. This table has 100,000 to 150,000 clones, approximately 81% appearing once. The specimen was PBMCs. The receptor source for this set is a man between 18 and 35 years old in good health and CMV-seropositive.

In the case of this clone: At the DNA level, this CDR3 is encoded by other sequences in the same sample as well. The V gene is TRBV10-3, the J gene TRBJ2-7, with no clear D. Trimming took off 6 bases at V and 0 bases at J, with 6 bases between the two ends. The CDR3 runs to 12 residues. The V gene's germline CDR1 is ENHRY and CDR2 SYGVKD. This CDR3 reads CAISVNSYEQYF. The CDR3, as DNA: TGTGCCATCAGCGTTAACTCCTACGAGCAGTACTTC.

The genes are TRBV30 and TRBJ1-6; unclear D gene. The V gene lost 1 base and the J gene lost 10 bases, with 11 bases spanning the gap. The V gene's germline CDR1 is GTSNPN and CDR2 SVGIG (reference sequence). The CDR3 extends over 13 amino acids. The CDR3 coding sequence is TGTGCCTGGAGTGCCGGGGATACGTCACCCCTCCACTTT. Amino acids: CAWSAGDTSPLHF.

Written as DNA, the CDR3 is TGCGCCAGCAGCCAAGAGGGACTAGCGGAACAAGAGACCCAGTACTTC. It yields the protein CASSQEGLAEQETQYF. The rearrangement links TRBV4-3 to TRBJ2-5, with 11 bases aligning to TRBD2. Per the germline V gene, CDR1 is LGHNA and CDR2 is YSLEER. After removal of 0 bases from V and 2 bases from J, the junction contained 2 bases not matched to a gene. The CDR3 extends over 16 amino acids.

The CDR3 bases are TGTGCCAGCAGCTTGTATTATGGGGCAGGGGTTGCCTCTGGAAACACCATATATTTT. This codes for CASSLYYGAGVASGNTIYF. The chain recombines TRBV11-2 with TRBJ1-3; D may be TRBD1 (6 bases). The CDR3 covers 19 residues. The V end lost 3 bases, the J end lost 0 bases, and 21 bases lay between the germline ends. Per the germline V gene, CDR1 is SGHAT and CDR2 is FQNNGV.

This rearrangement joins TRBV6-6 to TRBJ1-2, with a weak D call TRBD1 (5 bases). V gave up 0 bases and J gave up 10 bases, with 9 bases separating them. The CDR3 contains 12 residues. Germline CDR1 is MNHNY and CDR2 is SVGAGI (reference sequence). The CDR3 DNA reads TGTGCCAGCAGTTACTCCGGGGGATTCTACACCTTC. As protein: CASSYSGGFYTF.

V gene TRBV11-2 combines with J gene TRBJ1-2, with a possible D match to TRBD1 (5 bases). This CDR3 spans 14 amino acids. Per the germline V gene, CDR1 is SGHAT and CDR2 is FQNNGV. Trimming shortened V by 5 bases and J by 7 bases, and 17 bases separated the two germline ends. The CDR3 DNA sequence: TGTGCCAGCAGCCCGAACCTGGGGCGAAGTGGCTACACCTTC. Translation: CASSPNLGRSGYTF.

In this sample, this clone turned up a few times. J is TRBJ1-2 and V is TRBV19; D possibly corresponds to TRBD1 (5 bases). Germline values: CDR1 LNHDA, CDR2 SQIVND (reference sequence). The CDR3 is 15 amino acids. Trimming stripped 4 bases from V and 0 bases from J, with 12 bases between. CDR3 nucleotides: TGTGCCAGTAGTACAAGGACGGACACTAACTATGGCTACACCTTC. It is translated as CASSTRTDTNYGYTF.

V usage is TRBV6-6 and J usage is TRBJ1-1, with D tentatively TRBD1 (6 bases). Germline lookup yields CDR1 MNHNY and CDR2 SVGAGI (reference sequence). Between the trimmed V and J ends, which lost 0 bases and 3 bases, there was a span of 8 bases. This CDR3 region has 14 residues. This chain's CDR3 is CASSYSAGDTEAFF. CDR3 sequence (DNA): TGTGCCAGCAGTTACTCGGCAGGGGACACTGAAGCTTTCTTT.

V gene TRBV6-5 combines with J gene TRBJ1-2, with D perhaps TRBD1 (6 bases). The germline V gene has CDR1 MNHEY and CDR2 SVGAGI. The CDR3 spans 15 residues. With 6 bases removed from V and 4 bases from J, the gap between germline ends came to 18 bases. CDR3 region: CASRPSWGPRYGYTF. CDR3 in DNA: TGTGCCAGCAGGCCTTCCTGGGGGCCGCGCTATGGCTACACCTTC.

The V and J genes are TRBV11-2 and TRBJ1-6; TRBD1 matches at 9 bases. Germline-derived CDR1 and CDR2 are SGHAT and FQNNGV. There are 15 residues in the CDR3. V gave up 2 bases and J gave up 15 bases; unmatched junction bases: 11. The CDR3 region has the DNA TGTGCCAGCAGCTTACGGGGACAGGGCCCATCAATCCTCCACTTT. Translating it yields CASSLRGQGPSILHF.

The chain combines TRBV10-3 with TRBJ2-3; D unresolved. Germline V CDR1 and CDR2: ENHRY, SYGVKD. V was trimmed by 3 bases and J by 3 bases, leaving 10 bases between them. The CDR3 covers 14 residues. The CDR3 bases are TGTGCCATCAGTGAAGTCCCAGATACAGATACGCAGTATTTT. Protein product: CAISEVPDTDTQYF.

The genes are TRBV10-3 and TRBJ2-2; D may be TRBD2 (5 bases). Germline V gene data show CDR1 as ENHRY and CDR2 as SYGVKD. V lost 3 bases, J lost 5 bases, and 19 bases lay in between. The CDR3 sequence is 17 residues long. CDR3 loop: CAISDLPAGGRTGELFF. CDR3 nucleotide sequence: TGTGCCATCAGTGATTTGCCCGCGGGCGGCAGGACCGGGGAGCTGTTTTTT.

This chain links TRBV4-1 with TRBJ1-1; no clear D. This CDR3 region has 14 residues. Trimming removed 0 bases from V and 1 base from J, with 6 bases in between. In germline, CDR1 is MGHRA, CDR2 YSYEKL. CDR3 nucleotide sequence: TGCGCCAGCAGCCAAGATTCCCGGAACACTGAAGCTTTCTTT. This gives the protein CASSQDSRNTEAFF.

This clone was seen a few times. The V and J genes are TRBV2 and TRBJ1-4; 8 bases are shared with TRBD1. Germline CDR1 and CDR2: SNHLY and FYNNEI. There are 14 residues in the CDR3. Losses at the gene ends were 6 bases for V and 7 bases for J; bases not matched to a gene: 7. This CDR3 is CASSRGLGGEKLFF. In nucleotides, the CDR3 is TGTGCCAGCAGCAGGGGGCTGGGGGGTGAAAAACTGTTTTTT. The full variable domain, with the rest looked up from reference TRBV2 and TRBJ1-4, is EPEVTQTPSHQVTQMGQEVILRCVPISNHLYFYWYRQILGQKVEFLVSFYNNEISEKSEIFDDQFSVERPDGSNFTLKIRSTKLEDSAMYFCASSRGLGGEKLFFGSGTQLSVL.

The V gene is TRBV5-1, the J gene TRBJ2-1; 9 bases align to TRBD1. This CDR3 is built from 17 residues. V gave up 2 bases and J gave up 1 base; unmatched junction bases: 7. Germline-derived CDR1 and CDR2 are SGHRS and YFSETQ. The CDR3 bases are TGCGCCAGCAGCTTCTTCGCCGGGACAGGGTCCTACAATGAGCAGTTCTTC. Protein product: CASSFFAGTGSYNEQFF. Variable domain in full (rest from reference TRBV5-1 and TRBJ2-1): KAGVTQTPRYLIKTRGQQVTLSCSPISGHRSVSWYQQTPGQGLQFLFEYFSETQRNKGNFPGRFSGRQFSNSRSEMNVSTLELGDSALYLCASSFFAGTGSYNEQFFGPGTRLTVL.